This TCR beta chain was recorded in a study of CXCR3-negative and CXCR3-positive naive CD8 T cells. Study-level points and caveats: The TRB CDR3s that CXCR3-positive naive cells carried were more hydrophobic than those of CXCR3-negative naive cells. TRB CDR3 properties served as the basis for inferring TCR strength, and surface CD5 was comparable between naive subsets. Sequencing showed both naive subsets with comparably high diversity, and memory CD8+ cells much lower. Naive cells, whether CXCR3-negative or CXCR3-positive, had similar TRBV-TRBJ usage, while memory cells differed.

CD45RO-CCR7+CD27+CD95- was the phenotype of naive CD8+ T cells. With regard to this clonotype: Its antigen is unknown.

The CDR3 runs to 12 residues. Libraries were UMI-labeled 5' RACE TRB cDNA. TCRdb reworked the 5' RACE reads into one entry per CDR3 protein, no DNA. The sample holds 150,000 or so distinct CDR3 sequences. Material: naive CXCR3+ CD8+ T cells from blood. Noted subset: CD45RO-CCR7+CD27+CD95- naive CD8+ T cells expressing CXCR3 (TNR3+). The chain links TRBV21-1 to TRBJ2-2. TRBV21-1 is a pseudogene segment. This receptor was taken from a human donor in good health. Some clones in this sample may be carry-over from other donors' samples. CDR3 amino acids: CASSGDTGELFF.